The source of this T cell receptor (beta chain) is a study of T-cell reconstitution after alpha-beta-depleted transplantation in children. TCRbeta library construction was performed incorporating unique molecular identifiers. TCRdb reprocessed the PCR reads via MiXCR and lists one record per CDR3 protein. The sample lists fewer than 500,000 distinct CDR3 sequences, roughly two fifths occurring once. The specimen comprised PBMCs, sampled before TCRalphabeta/CD19-depleted stem cell transplant. The clonotype comes from a girl aged 2 to 10 with aplastic anemia, due to receive a stem cell transplant.

The CDR3: CASSLSVSSYEQYF. The DNA of the CDR3 is TGTGCCAGCAGCCTCTCAGTAAGCTCCTACGAGCAGTACTTC. The chain has TRBV7-6 and TRBJ2-7; D unresolved. The V and J ends lost 5 bases and 0 bases respectively, with 11 bases between them. CDR3 size: 14 residues. From germline, CDR1 is SGHVS and CDR2 FNYEAQ.